The clone carrying this TCR beta chain was observed at least ten times. Its target is unknown. This CDR3 spans 15 amino acids. V lost 5 bases and J lost 6, with 14 bases in between. The germline gives CDR1 SGHVS, CDR2 FNYEAQ. The study amplified the TCR beta CDR3 region from genomic DNA. This amplification was carried out by two rounds of multiplex PCR. Round-one PCR had primers specific to each TRBV and TRBJ gene. TCRdb ran MiXCR on the multiplex PCR reads and lists one entry per CDR3 protein. Of approximately 8,200 distinct CDR3 sequences listed, roughly two thirds are singletons. This sample is part of a study of prognosis after radiotherapy for stage I lung cancer. Study conclusions and caveats: Divergent TRBV and TRBJ gene usage has reportedly been observed between patients with and without metastases. Post-therapy Shannon entropy was lower in patients developing distant metastases following stereotactic body radiation therapy.

The source is a donor over 45 with non-small cell lung cancer. Sequenced material: PBMCs, taken before or after stereotactic body radiation therapy (not recorded which). The chain couples TRBV7-6 to TRBJ1-6; D is possibly TRBD1 (5 bases). CDR3 DNA: TGTGCCAGCAGCAAGACAGTCGAAAGTAATTCACCCCTCCACTTT. The encoded protein is CASSKTVESNSPLHF.